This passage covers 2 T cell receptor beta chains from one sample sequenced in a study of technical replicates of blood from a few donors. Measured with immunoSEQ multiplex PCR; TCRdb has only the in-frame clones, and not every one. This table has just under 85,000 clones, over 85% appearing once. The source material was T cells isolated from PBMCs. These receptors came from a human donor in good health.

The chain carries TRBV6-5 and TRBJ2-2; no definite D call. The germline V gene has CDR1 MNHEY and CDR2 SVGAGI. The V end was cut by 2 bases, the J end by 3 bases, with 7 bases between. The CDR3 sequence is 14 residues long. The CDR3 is CASSYGHYTGELFF. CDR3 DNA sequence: TGTGCCAGCAGTTACGGGCACTACACCGGGGAGCTGTTTTTT.

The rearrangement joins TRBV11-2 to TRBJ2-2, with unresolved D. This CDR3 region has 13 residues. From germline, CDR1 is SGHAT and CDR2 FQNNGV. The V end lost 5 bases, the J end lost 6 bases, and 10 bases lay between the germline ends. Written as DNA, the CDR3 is TGTGCCAGCAGCCGAAATGCAGCCGGGGAGCTGTTTTTT. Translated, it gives CASSRNAAGELFF.